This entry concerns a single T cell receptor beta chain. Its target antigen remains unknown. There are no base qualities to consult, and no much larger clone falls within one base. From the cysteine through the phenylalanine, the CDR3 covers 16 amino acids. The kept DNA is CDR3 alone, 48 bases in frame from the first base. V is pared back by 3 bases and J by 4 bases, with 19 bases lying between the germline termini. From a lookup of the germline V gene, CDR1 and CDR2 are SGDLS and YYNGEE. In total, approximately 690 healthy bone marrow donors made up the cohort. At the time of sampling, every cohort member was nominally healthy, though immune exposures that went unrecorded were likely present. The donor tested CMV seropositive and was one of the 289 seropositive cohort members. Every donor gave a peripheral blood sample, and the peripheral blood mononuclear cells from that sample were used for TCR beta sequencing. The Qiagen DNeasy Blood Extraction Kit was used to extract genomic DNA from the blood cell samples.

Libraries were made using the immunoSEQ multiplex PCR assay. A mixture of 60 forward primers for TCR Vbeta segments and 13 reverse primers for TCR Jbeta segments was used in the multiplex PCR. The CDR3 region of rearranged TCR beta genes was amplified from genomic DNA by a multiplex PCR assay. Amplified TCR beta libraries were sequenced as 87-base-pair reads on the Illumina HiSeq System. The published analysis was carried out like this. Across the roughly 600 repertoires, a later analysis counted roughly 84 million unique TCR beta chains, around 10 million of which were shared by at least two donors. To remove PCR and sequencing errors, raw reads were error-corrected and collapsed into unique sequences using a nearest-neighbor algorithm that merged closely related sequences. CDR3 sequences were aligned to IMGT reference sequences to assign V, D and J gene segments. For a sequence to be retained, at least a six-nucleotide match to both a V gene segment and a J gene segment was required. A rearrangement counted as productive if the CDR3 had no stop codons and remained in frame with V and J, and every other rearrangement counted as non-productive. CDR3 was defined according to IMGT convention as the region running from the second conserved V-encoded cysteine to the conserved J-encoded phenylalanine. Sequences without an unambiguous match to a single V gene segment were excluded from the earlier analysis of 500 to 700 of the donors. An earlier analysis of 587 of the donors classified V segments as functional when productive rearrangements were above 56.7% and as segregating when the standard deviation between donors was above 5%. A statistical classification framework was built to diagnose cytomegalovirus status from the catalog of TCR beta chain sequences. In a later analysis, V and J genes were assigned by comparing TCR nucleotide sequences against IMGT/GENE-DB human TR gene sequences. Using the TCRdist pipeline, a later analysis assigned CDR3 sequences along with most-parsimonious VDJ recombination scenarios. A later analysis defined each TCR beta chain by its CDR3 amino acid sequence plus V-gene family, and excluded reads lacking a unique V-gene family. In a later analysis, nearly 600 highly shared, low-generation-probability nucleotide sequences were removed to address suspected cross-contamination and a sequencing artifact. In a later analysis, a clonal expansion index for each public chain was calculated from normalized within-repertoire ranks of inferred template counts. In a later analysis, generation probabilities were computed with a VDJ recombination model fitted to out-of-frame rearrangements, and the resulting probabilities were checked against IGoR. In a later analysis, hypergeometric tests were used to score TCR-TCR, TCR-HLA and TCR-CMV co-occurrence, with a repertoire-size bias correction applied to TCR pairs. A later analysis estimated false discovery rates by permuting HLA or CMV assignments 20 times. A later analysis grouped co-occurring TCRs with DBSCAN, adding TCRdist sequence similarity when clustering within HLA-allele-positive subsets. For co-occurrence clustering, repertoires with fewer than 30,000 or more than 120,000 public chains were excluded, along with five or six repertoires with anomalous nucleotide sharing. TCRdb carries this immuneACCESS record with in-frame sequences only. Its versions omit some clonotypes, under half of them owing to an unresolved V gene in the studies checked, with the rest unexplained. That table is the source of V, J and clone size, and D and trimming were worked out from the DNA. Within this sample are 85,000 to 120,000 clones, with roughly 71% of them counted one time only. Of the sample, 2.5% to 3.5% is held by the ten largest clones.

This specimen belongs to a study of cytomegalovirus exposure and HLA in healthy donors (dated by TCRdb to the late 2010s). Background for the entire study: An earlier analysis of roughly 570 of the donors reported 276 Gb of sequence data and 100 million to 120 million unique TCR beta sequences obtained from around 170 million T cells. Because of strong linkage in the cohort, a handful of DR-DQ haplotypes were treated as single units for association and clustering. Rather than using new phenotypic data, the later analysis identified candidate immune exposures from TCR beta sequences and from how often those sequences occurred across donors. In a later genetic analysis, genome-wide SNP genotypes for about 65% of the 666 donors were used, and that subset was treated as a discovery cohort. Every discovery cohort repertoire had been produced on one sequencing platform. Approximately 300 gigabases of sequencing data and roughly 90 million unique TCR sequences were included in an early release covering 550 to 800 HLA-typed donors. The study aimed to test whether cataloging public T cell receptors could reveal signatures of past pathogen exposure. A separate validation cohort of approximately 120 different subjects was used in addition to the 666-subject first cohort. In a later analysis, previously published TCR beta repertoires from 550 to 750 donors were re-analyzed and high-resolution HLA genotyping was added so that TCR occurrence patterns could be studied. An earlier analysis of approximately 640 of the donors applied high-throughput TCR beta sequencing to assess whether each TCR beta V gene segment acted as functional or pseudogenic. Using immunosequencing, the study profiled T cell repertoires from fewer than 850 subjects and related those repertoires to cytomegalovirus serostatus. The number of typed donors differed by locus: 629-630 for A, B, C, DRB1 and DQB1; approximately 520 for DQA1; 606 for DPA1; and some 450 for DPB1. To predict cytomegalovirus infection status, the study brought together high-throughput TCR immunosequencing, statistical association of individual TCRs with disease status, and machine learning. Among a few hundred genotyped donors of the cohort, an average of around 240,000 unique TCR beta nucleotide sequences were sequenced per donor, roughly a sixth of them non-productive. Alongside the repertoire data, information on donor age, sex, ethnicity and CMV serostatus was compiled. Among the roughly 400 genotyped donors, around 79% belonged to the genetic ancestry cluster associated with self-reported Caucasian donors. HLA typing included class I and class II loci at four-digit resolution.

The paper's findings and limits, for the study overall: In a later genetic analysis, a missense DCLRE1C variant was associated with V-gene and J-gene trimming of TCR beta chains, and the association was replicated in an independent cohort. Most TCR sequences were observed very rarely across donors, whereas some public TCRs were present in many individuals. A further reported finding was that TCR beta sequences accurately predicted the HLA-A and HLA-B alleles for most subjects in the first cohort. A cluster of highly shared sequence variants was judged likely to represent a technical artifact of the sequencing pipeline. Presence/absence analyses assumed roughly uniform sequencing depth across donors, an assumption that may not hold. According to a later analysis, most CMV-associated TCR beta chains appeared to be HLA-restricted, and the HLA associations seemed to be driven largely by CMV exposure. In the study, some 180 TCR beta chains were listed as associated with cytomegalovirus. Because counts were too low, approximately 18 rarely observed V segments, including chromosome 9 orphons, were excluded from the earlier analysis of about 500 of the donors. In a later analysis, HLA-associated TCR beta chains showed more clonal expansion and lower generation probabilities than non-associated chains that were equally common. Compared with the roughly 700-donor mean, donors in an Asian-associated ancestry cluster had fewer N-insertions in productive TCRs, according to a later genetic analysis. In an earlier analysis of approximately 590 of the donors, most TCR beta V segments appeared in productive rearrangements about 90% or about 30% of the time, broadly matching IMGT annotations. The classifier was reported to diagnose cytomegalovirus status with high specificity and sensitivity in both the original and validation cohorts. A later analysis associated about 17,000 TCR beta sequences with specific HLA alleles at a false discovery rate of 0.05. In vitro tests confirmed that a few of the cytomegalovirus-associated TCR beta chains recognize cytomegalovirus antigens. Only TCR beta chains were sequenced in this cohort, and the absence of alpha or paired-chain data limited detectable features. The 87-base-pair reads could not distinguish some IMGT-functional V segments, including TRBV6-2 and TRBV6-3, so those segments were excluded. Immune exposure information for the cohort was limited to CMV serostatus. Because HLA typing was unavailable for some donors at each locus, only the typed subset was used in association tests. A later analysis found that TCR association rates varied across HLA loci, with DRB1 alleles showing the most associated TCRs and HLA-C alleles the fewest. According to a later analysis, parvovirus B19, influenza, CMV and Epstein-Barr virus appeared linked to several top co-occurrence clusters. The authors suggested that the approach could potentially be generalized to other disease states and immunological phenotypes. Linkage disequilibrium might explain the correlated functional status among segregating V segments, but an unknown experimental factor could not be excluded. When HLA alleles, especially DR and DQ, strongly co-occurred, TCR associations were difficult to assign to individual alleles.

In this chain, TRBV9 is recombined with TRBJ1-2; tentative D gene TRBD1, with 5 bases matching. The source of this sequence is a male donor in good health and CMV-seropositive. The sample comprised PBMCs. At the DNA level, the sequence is TGTGCCAGCAGCGCGCAACCCTGGGGGGGATCCTATGGCTACACCTTC. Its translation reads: CASSAQPWGGSYGYTF.